A single sample is the source of the 18 T cell receptor beta chains below, sequenced in a study of T cell responses to AZD1222 COVID-19 vaccine. Measured with immunoSEQ multiplex PCR; TCRdb has only the in-frame clones, and not every one. The repertoire holds approximately 80,000 clones, with 75% to 90% as singletons. The source was peripheral blood, collected 28 days after the second AZD1222 dose. Receptors were obtained from an adult who received the AZD1222 COVID-19 vaccine.

The chain carries TRBV5-4 and TRBJ1-2, with 7 bases aligning to TRBD1. J was trimmed by 6 bases and V by 2 bases; bases with no gene match: 4. The CDR3 totals 13 residues. The germline gives CDR1 SGHNT, CDR2 YYREEE (reference sequence). CDR3 DNA: TGTGCCAGCAGCTTCGACAGGGATAATGGCTACACCTTC. It encodes CASSFDRDNGYTF.

The chain couples TRBV3-1 (or the pseudogene TRBV3-2) to TRBJ1-1, with 8 bases fitting TRBD1. After removal of 3 bases from V and 2 bases from J, the junction contained 5 bases not matched to a gene. Germline CDR1 reads LGHDT; CDR2 reads YNNKEL (reference sequence). The CDR3 has 15 amino acids. The CDR3 sequence is CASSQLGQANTEAFF. Here the CDR3 DNA reads TGTGCCAGCAGCCAGCTGGGACAGGCAAACACTGAAGCTTTCTTT.

V usage is TRBV4-3 and J usage is TRBJ1-2, with TRBD1 matching over 7 bases. CDR1 and CDR2 (germline): LGHNA, YSLEER. The CDR3 is made up of 14 amino acids. Losses at the gene ends were 0 bases for V and 6 bases for J; bases not matched to a gene: 4. The CDR3 here is CASSQDLTGDGYTF. As DNA, the CDR3 is TGCGCCAGCAGCCAAGATTTAACAGGGGATGGCTACACCTTC.

The chain joins TRBV28 to TRBJ1-5; 11 nucleotides match TRBD1. Looked up from germline, CDR1 is MDHEN and CDR2 is SYDVKM. The CDR3 has 16 residues. J was trimmed by 1 base and V by 5 bases; bases with no gene match: 4. CDR3 in DNA: TGTGCCAGCAGTCGGACAGGGGGCTCAAGCAATCAGCCCCAGCATTTT. Protein: CASSRTGGSSNQPQHF. The full variable domain, in which reference TRBV28 and TRBJ1-5 provide the parts outside the CDR3, is DVKVTQSSRYLVKRTGEKVFLECVQDMDHENMFWYRQDPGLGLRLIYFSYDVKMKEKGDIPEGYSVSREKKERFSLILESASTNQTSMYLCASSRTGGSSNQPQHFGDGTRLSIL.

V and J are TRBV7-2 and TRBJ1-2; 8 positions match TRBD1. Unmatched junction bases numbered 4, after V lost 5 bases and J lost 5 bases. CDR1 and CDR2 from the germline V gene are SGHTA and FQGNSA. This CDR3 is built from 13 residues. CDR3 nucleotide sequence: TGTGCCAGCAGCCCCGGACAGGGTTATGGCTACACCTTC. This sequence encodes CASSPGQGYGYTF.

The rearrangement links TRBV4-1 to TRBJ2-7; D is ambiguous. Germline V gives CDR1 MGHRA, CDR2 YSYEKL. The V end was cut by 4 bases, the J end by 4 bases, with 20 bases between. The CDR3 is 16 residues long. The CDR3 spells CASSPYYGSWSYEQYF. CDR3 sequence (DNA): TGCGCCAGCAGCCCCTATTACGGGTCGTGGAGTTACGAGCAGTACTTC.

The chain's CDR3 is CASSLTTLAGYTDTQYF. For the CDR3, the DNA is TGCGCCAGCAGCTTGACCACCCTAGCTGGTTACACAGATACGCAGTATTTT. The rearrangement links TRBV5-1 to TRBJ2-3; D may be TRBD2 (5 bases). The CDR3 loop spans 17 amino acids. V dropped 1 base and J dropped 2 bases, with 17 bases sitting between them. The germline V gene encodes CDR1 SGHRS and CDR2 YFSETQ.

This clone was seen just once. This chain joins TRBV5-4 and TRBJ1-1; D is possibly TRBD1 (5 bases). This CDR3 has 14 residues. Per the germline V gene, CDR1 is SGHNT and CDR2 is YYREEE (reference sequence). V lost 4 bases to trimming and J lost 0 bases, with 10 bases between them. The CDR3 bases are TGTGCCAGCAGCGAGGCCAGGGTGAACACTGAAGCTTTCTTT. Translation gives CASSEARVNTEAFF.

This clone was recorded only once. The chain employs TRBV4-3 and TRBJ1-3, with TRBD1 matching 10 bases. This CDR3 has 16 amino acids. The germline gives CDR1 LGHNA, CDR2 YSLEER. The ends lost 4 bases at V and 4 bases at J; junction bases unmatched: 7. The CDR3, as DNA: TGCGCCAGCAGCCGCCAGGGACAGGGGTGGGGAAACACCATATATTTT. Amino acid sequence: CASSRQGQGWGNTIYF.

The chain has TRBV10-2 and TRBJ1-2, with 11 bases aligning to TRBD1. This CDR3 comprises 16 residues. From germline, CDR1 is WSHSY and CDR2 SAAADI. Germline trimming cut 1 base from V and 7 bases from J; bases unmatched to any gene: 8. The DNA of the CDR3 is TGCGCCAGCAGTGAGTTTACGTCCGGGACAGGGGGTGGCTACACCTTC. It is translated as CASSEFTSGTGGGYTF.

The rearrangement links TRBV4-3 to TRBJ2-3; D ambiguous. V was clipped by 0 bases and J by 6 bases, with 10 bases between them. The V gene's germline CDR1 is LGHNA and CDR2 YSLEER. The CDR3 has 14 amino acids. The CDR3 bases are TGCGCCAGCAGCCAAGATGGCGTGGGGGATACGCAGTATTTT. It codes for CASSQDGVGDTQYF.

The chain uses TRBV28 and TRBJ1-5; 9 bases align to TRBD1. Germline V CDR1 and CDR2: MDHEN, SYDVKM. The CDR3 length is 22 residues. Germline trimming cut 1 base from V and 2 bases from J; bases unmatched to any gene: 21. The CDR3 spells CASSLLGDGTGPTSMGNQPQHF. The CDR3 DNA reads as TGTGCCAGCAGTTTATTGGGCGACGGGACAGGGCCTACTTCCATGGGCAATCAGCCCCAGCATTTT.

The chain couples TRBV14 to TRBJ2-7; 11 bases are shared with TRBD1. The germline V gene encodes CDR1 SGHDN and CDR2 FVKESK. CDR3 length: 15 residues. J gave up 2 bases and V 4 bases, and 4 bases lay outside the gene matches. This chain's CDR3 is CASSPTGQGAYEQYF. In DNA, the CDR3 is TGTGCCAGCAGCCCAACGGGACAGGGGGCCTACGAGCAGTACTTC. Complete variable domain (other parts from reference TRBV14 and TRBJ2-7): EAGVTQFPSHSVIEKGQTVTLRCDPISGHDNLYWYRRVMGKEIKFLLHFVKESKQDESGMPNNRFLAERTGGTYSTLKVQPAELEDSGVYFCASSPTGQGAYEQYFGPGTRLTVT.

The chain joins TRBV6-4 to TRBJ2-3; TRBD2 is a possible D gene (5 bases). Germline loops: CDR1 MRHNA, CDR2 SNTAGT. This CDR3 region has 13 residues. V was trimmed by 1 base and J by 7 bases, leaving 9 bases between them. The CDR3 DNA reads as TGTGCCAGCAGTGACTGGACTGGAAATACGCAGTATTTT. Translating it yields CASSDWTGNTQYF.

This chain links TRBV12-3 or TRBV12-4 with TRBJ1-1; a weak D match, TRBD1 (5 bases). This CDR3 is built from 12 residues. Trimming left V 3 bases short and J 7 bases short, with 9 bases between. The CDR3 region is CASSFMGLEAFF. CDR3 bases: TGTGCCAGCAGTTTTATGGGACTTGAAGCTTTCTTT.

By share, this clone counts as medium-sized. The rearrangement links TRBV18 to TRBJ2-1; TRBD1 aligns across 9 bases. Germline CDR1 is KGHSH and CDR2 is LQKENI. The CDR3 is made up of 14 amino acids. Losses at the gene ends were 5 bases for V and 9 bases for J; bases not matched to a gene: 8. The CDR3 DNA is TGTGCCAGCTCAACTACAGGGGGCTCGGGTGAGCAGTTCTTC. This codes for CASSTTGGSGEQFF.

V and J are TRBV5-6 and TRBJ2-5; no firm D call. The germline V and J ends were trimmed by 4 bases and 5 bases, with 9 bases remaining between them. The CDR3 spans 12 residues. Germline CDR1 is SGHDT and CDR2 is YYEEEE. The CDR3 DNA reads as TGTGCCAGCAGCCGGTACCGGGAGACCCAGTACTTC. This codes for CASSRYRETQYF.

CDR3 amino acids: CASSLEGVLSGNTIYF. DNA for the CDR3: TGCGCCAGCAGCTTGGAAGGGGTCCTCTCTGGAAACACCATATATTTT. This sequence joins TRBV5-1 and TRBJ1-3, with D possibly TRBD1 on 5 matching bases. The V and J ends lost 0 bases and 0 bases respectively, with 10 bases between them. The CDR3 sequence is 16 residues long. Germline loops: CDR1 SGHRS, CDR2 YFSETQ.